This is a list of T cell receptor beta chains from one sample in a study of technical replicates of blood from a handful of donors. Data came from immunoSEQ multiplex PCR; TCRdb stores just in-frame clones and leaves some out. The sample includes 100,000 or so clones, about 96% of them seen just once. The source material was T cells isolated from PBMCs. These receptors all come from a human donor in good health. The CDR3 runs from the conserved cysteine through the conserved F or W. A D gene is named only where the DNA matches it firmly. Clone size, where shown, is once, few, many, or a class for clones that have expanded.

DNA	CDR3	V	J	size	D
TGTGCCAGCAGCACCGGACAGGGCCGAGCCTACAATGAGCAGTTCTTC	CASSTGQGRAYNEQFF	TRBV6-6	TRBJ2-1	.	TRBD1
TGTGCCAGCAGGGCGACAGGGGGCAGAGATACGCAGTATTTT	CASRATGGRDTQYF	TRBV6-1	TRBJ2-3	.	TRBD1
TGTGCCACCCGGGAGGGAGGTCCCTCTCAGGGCACGCAGTATTTT	CATREGGPSQGTQYF	TRBV15	TRBJ2-3	.	TRBD2
TGTGCCAGCAGCCCTCGGACAGGGGGCGACGAGCAGTACTTC	CASSPRTGGDEQYF	TRBV9	TRBJ2-7	once	TRBD1
TGTGCCAGCAGCTTAGGACTGTACAATGAGCAGTTCTTC	CASSLGLYNEQFF	TRBV7-9	TRBJ2-1	.	.
TGTGCCAGCTCACCAGGACAGGGCGGCGGAAACACCATATATTTT	CASSPGQGGGNTIYF	TRBV18	TRBJ1-3	.	TRBD1
TGCGCCAGCGATCTGCGGGGGGACAAAGAGACCCAGTACTTC	CASDLRGDKETQYF	TRBV5-1	TRBJ2-5	.	TRBD2
TGTGCCACCAGCAGAGACCACGTCGATCTTTCGGTGTATAGCAATCAGCCCCAGCATTTT	CATSRDHVDLSVYSNQPQHF	TRBV15	TRBJ1-5	.	.
TGCGCCAGCAGCCAAGAGGACTGGAACTACGAGCAGTACTTC	CASSQEDWNYEQYF	TRBV4-1	TRBJ2-7	.	.
TGCGCCAGCAGCCCGGGACTAGCTCTCAGAGGCAGCTACAATGAGCAGTTCTTC	CASSPGLALRGSYNEQFF	TRBV4-1	TRBJ2-1	.	TRBD2
TGTGCCAGCAGTGAATCTCGGACAGGGGAAAATGAAAAACTGTTTTTT	CASSESRTGENEKLFF	TRBV25-1	TRBJ1-4	.	TRBD1
TGTGCCAGCTCACCCCCCGGGACAGGGTATTCCACCGGGGAGCTGTTTTTT	CASSPPGTGYSTGELFF	TRBV18	TRBJ2-2	.	TRBD1
TGTGCCAGCAGCTCCGACCCCACGGGGGAGCAGTACTTC	CASSSDPTGEQYF	TRBV11-3	TRBJ2-7	.	.
TGTGCCAGCAGCTTAGTAGGGGGACAGCTTAATGAAAAACTGTTTTTT	CASSLVGGQLNEKLFF	TRBV11-2	TRBJ1-4	.	TRBD1
TGTGCCAGCAGCATGACTCAGAACACTGAAGCTTTCTTT	CASSMTQNTEAFF	TRBV11-3	TRBJ1-1	.	.
TGTGCCAGCAGCTTAGCTGGGACAGGAAGAGATGGCTACACCTTC	CASSLAGTGRDGYTF	TRBV11-1	TRBJ1-2	.	TRBD1
TGTGCCAGCAGCTTAGTCGCGGCTGTCAATCAGCCCCAGCATTTT	CASSLVAAVNQPQHF	TRBV7-2	TRBJ1-5	.	.
TGTGCCAGCAGTGAATCAGTCGGGGAGCTGTTTTTT	CASSESVGELFF	TRBV25-1	TRBJ2-2	.	.
TGTGCCAGTAGTACAGGAAATGAGCAGTTCTTC	CASSTGNEQFF	TRBV19	TRBJ2-1	.	.
TGTGCCACCAGACAGGGGAGTCATGGCTACACCTTC	CATRQGSHGYTF	TRBV5-4	TRBJ1-2	.	TRBD1
TGTGCCAGCGGGGTAGGAGGAATGATTCCTGAAGCTTTCTTT	CASGVGGMIPEAFF	TRBV28	TRBJ1-1	.	.
TGTGCCTGGAGTGGCCTTAATCCAGGACTAGCGGGGGCGGTCGGGGAGCTGTTTTTT	CAWSGLNPGLAGAVGELFF	TRBV30	TRBJ2-2	.	TRBD2
TGTGCCAGCAGTTTAGGACAGGGGGCGGGCGAGCAGTACTTC	CASSLGQGAGEQYF	TRBV28	TRBJ2-7	.	TRBD1
TGTGCCAGCAGCTTAATCCTACAGGGGGCCAGCCCGGAGCAGTACTTC	CASSLILQGASPEQYF	TRBV11-2	TRBJ2-7	.	TRBD1
TGTGCCACCAGCAGAGATCGGACAGGGGGCACTGAAGCTTTCTTT	CATSRDRTGGTEAFF	TRBV15	TRBJ1-1	.	TRBD1
TGTGCCAGCAGCTTAGTATCCCAGGAGACCCAGTACTTC	CASSLVSQETQYF	TRBV11-2	TRBJ2-5	.	.
TGTGCCACTACAGCGGGAGGGACTAGCACAGATACGCAGTATTTT	CATTAGGTSTDTQYF	TRBV6-1	TRBJ2-3	.	TRBD2
TGTGCCAGCAGCCCGACCGGGACAGTTTATGGCTACACCTTC	CASSPTGTVYGYTF	TRBV7-2	TRBJ1-2	.	TRBD1
TGTGCCAGCAGTTTATCGGGACAGCTACCGAACACTGAAGCTTTCTTT	CASSLSGQLPNTEAFF	TRBV27	TRBJ1-1	.	TRBD1
TGTGCCAGCAGGGGGGAGGGTGGCTACACCTTC	CASRGEGGYTF	TRBV28	TRBJ1-2	.	.
TGTGCCACTGGGGGCCTTAACTATGGCTACACCTTC	CATGGLNYGYTF	TRBV28	TRBJ1-2	.	.
TGTGCCAGCAGTCCCTCGCTCGGGGGTCGAACTGAAGCTTTCTTT	CASSPSLGGRTEAFF	TRBV27	TRBJ1-1	once	.
TGTGCCAGCAGTGAATCCGGGACAGACGACGAGCAGTACTTC	CASSESGTDDEQYF	TRBV6-1	TRBJ2-7	.	TRBD1
TGTGCCATCAGTGAGAGGACAAAAGAGACCCAGTACTTC	CAISERTKETQYF	TRBV10-3	TRBJ2-5	once	.
TGTGCCAGCAGCGCACATACAGCACCTAACTATGGCTACACCTTC	CASSAHTAPNYGYTF	TRBV9	TRBJ1-2	.	.
TGTGCCAGCAGTTACTCGTTCCGTCAGCCCCAGCATTTT	CASSYSFRQPQHF	TRBV6-6	TRBJ1-5	.	.
TGTGCCAGCAGGCGTACCGGGACAGGGTATGGCTACACCTTC	CASRRTGTGYGYTF	TRBV28	TRBJ1-2	.	TRBD1
TGTGCCAGCAGCTTGGCCGGGACAGACAATCAGCCCCAGCATTTT	CASSLAGTDNQPQHF	TRBV5-5	TRBJ1-5	.	TRBD1
TGTGCCAGCAGCGTAGAATGGGCTGGGAATGAGCAGTTCTTC	CASSVEWAGNEQFF	TRBV9	TRBJ2-1	.	.
TGTGCCAGCACGGTAGCGGGAGGCCGGGGTTGGGAGCAGTACTTC	CASTVAGGRGWEQYF	TRBV2	TRBJ2-7	.	TRBD2
TGCGCCAGCAGCTGGGACGGGGGGGCCTACAATGAGCAGTTCTTC	CASSWDGGAYNEQFF	TRBV5-1	TRBJ2-1	.	TRBD2
TGTGCCTGGAGTGTCGGACTCAATCAGCCCCAGCATTTT	CAWSVGLNQPQHF	TRBV30	TRBJ1-5	once	.